This record concerns one T cell receptor (beta chain) sequence. What it binds is unknown. This sample is part of a study of radiation and T cells in renal cell carcinoma. Study results and caveats: Irradiated tumors held more dominant CDR3 motifs than control tumors.

Treatment described: treatment-naive control, cytoreductive nephrectomy. Assay used: immunoSEQ multiplex PCR; TCRdb lists only in-frame clones, some missing. The sample has tens of thousands of clones; roughly 50% are singletons. The germline V and J ends were trimmed by 0 bases and 3 bases, with 6 bases remaining between them. The length of the CDR3 is 15 residues. Germline CDR1 is PRHDT and CDR2 is FYEKMQ (reference sequence). This clonotype originated in a man aged 35-49 years with renal cell carcinoma. This chain connects TRBV13 to TRBJ2-6; D call uncertain. Sequencing used tumor tissue, obtained from a patient whose treatment was nephrectomy without radiotherapy. The CDR3 region is CASSLGGIGANVLTF. The CDR3, as DNA: TGTGCCAGCAGCTTAGGGGGCATTGGGGCCAACGTCCTGACTTTC.